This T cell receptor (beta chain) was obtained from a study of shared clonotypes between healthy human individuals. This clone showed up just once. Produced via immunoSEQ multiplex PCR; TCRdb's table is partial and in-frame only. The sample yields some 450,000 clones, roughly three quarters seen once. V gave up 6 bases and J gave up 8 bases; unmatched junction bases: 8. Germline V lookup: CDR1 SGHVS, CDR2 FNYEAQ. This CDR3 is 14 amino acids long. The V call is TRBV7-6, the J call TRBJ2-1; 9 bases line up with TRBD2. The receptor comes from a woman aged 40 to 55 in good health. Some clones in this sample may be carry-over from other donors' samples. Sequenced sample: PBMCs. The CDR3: CASSLSGRTDEQFF. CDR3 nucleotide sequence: TGTGCCAGCAGTTTAAGCGGGAGGACGGATGAGCAGTTCTTC.